The present TCR beta chain was sequenced within a study of OX40 agonist ivuxolimab in advanced cancers. Findings and limits, study-wide: CD4+ T cells averaged fewer expanded clones than CD8+ T cells. Normalized expansion of T-cell clones was also low for some nonresponders.

As concerns this clone: Its target is unknown.

Repertoires were generated with immunoSEQ multiplex PCR, while TCRdb's copy carries only in-frame clones and drops some. The sample includes some 45,000 clones, roughly 91% of them seen just once. The CDR3 is made up of 15 amino acids. J was trimmed by 2 bases and V by 4 bases; bases with no gene match: 6. Germline values: CDR1 SNHLY, CDR2 FYNNEI. Sample: CD4+ or CD8+ T cells sorted from blood, taken in a trial of the OX40 agonist ivuxolimab. This chain joins TRBV2 and TRBJ2-7, with 9 bases fitting TRBD2. This sequence was found in an adult with an advanced solid tumor such as melanoma, head and neck, liver or kidney cancer. CDR3 DNA: TGTGCCAGCAGTGGAGGACTAGCGCGAACCTACGAGCAGTACTTC. Residues: CASSGGLARTYEQYF.